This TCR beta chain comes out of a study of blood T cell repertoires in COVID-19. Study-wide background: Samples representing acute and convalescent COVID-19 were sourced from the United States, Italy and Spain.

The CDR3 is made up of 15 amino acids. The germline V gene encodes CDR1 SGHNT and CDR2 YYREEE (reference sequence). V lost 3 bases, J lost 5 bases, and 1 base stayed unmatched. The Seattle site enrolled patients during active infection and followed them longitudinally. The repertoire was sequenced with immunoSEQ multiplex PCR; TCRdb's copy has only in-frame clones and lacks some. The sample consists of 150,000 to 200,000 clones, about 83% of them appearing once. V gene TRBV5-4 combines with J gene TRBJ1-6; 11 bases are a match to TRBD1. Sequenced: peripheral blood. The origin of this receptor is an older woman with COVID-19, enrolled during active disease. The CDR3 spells CASSWGQGDNSPLHF. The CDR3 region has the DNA TGTGCCAGCAGCTGGGGACAGGGGGATAATTCACCCCTCCACTTT.